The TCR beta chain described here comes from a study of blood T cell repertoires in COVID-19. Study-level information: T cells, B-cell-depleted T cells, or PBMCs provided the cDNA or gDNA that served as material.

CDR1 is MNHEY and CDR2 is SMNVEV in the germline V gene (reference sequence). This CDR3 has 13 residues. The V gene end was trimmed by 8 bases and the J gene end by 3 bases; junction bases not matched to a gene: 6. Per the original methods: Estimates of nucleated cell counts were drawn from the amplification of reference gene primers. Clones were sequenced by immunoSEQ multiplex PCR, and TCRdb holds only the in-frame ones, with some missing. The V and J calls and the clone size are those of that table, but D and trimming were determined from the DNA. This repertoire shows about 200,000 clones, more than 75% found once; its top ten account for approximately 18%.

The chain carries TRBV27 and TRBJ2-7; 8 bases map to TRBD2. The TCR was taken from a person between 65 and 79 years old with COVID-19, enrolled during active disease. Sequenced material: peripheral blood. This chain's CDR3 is CASAGAGGYEQYF. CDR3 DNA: TGTGCCAGCGCCGGGGCGGGGGGCTACGAGCAGTACTTC.